The entry that follows covers one TCR beta chain sequence. Antigen: not known. Between the trimmed V and J ends, which lost 0 bases and 3 bases, there was a span of 19 bases. Germline CDR1 and CDR2: SGHRS and YFSETQ. The CDR3 has 17 amino acids. This sample was taken from a study of a mutant IDH1 vaccine in newly diagnosed glioma. Overall study context: Vaccinations were initiated 4-6 weeks following radiotherapy alone, or were given together with temozolomide cycles. Treated patients were around 62% male, around 38% female, mean age around 40 years. Visits designated V12 and V13 were conducted at weeks 35 and 47, respectively.

Stated time point: week 47, end of study. The vaccine gave 300 ug of a 20-mer mutant IDH1 peptide subcutaneously per dose. Only in-frame clones appear in the TCRdb table, and some are missing; sequencing was by immunoSEQ multiplex PCR. This table has tens of thousands of clones, roughly 80% appearing once. The material was PBMCs, obtained from a glioma patient whose treatment included an IDH1 peptide vaccine. The origin of this receptor is a man aged 25-45 years with glioma. The V call is TRBV5-1, the J call TRBJ2-7; D uncertain. The CDR3 sequence is CASSLGAAAFPFYEQYF. For the CDR3, the DNA is TGCGCCAGCAGCTTGGGGGCGGCCGCGTTCCCCTTCTACGAGCAGTACTTC.